This section outlines one T cell receptor beta chain sequence together with its context. The record originates from a study of shared T cell receptors in the human thymus. Produced via immunoSEQ multiplex PCR; TCRdb's table is partial and in-frame only. The sample lists more than 550,000 clones, 80% to 90% occurring once. The same sample was also studied in work on human thymus T cells. That publication notes: Related research reported highly overlapping thymic repertoires among unrelated individuals.

The sequence derives from a girl in the first two years of life with a congenital heart defect. Sequenced input: thymocytes.

CDR3 in amino acids: CASSPQDRFETQYF. Here the CDR3 DNA reads TGTGCCAGCTCGCCTCAGGACAGGTTCGAGACCCAGTACTTC. The chain recombines TRBV18 with TRBJ2-5; 7 bases are shared with TRBD1. CDR1 KGHSH and CDR2 LQKENI come from the germline V gene. V lost 6 bases to trimming and J lost 5 bases; unmatched junction nucleotides: 9. This CDR3 has 14 amino acids.